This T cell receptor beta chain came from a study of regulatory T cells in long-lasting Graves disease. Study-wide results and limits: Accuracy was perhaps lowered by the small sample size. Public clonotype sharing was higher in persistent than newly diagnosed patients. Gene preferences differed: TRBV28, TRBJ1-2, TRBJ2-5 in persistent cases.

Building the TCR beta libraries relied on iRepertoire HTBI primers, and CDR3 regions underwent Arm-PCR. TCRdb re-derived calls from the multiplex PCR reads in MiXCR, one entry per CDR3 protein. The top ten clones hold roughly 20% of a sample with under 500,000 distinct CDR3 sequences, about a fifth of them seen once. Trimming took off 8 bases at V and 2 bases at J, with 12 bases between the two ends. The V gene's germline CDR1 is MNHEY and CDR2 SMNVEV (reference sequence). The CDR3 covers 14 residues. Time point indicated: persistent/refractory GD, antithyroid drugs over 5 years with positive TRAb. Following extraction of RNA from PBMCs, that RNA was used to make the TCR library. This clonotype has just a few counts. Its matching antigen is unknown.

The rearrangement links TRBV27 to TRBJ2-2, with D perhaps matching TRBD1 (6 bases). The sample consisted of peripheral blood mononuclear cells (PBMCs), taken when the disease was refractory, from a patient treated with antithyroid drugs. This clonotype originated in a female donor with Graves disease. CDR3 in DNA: TGTGCCAGCCGGGGACACCGAAACACCGGGGAGCTGTTTTTT. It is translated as CASRGHRNTGELFF.